This passage covers 3 T cell receptor beta chains from one sample sequenced in a study of cytomegalovirus exposure and HLA in healthy donors. A multiplex PCR was run with 60 Vbeta primers and 13 Jbeta primers. The data were produced by immunoSEQ multiplex PCR, yet TCRdb's version contains in-frame clones alone and is incomplete. The sample contains around 180,000 clones, roughly 80% of which appear only once. Sequenced: PBMCs. Every receptor here comes from a man between 25 and 39 years old in good health and CMV-seropositive.

J is TRBJ1-6 and V is TRBV2; 8 bases align to TRBD1. After removal of 8 bases from V and 9 bases from J, the junction contained 6 bases not matched to a gene. This CDR3 is 13 amino acids long. Looked up from germline, CDR1 is SNHLY and CDR2 is FYNNEI. The CDR3 DNA reads TGTGCCAGCCAGACAGGGGATATTTCACCCCTCCACTTT. Its protein product is CASQTGDISPLHF.

The rearrangement uses TRBV11-2 and TRBJ1-1; 7 bases align to TRBD1. The germline CDR1 and CDR2 sequences are SGHAT and FQNNGV. The trim removed 5 bases at V and 1 base at J, leaving 4 bases unmatched. The CDR3 spans 14 residues. The CDR3 DNA reads as TGTGCCAGCAGCCGTAACAGGGGGAACACTGAAGCTTTCTTT. Residues: CASSRNRGNTEAFF. Supplemented by reference TRBV11-2 and TRBJ1-1, the full variable domain reads EAGVAQSPRYKIIEKRQSVAFWCNPISGHATLYWYQQILGQGPKLLIQFQNNGVVDDSQLPKDRFSAERLKGVDSTLKIQPAKLEDSAVYLCASSRNRGNTEAFFGQGTRLTVV.

This clone was detected a few times. The chain carries TRBV30 and TRBJ2-3, with D hard to call. Between the trimmed V and J ends, which lost 0 bases and 3 bases, there was a span of 7 bases. Looked up from germline, CDR1 is GTSNPN and CDR2 is SVGIG (reference sequence). The CDR3 totals 13 residues. CDR3 amino acids: CAWSVSGTDTQYF. As DNA, the CDR3 is TGTGCCTGGAGTGTATCCGGGACAGATACGCAGTATTTT.